These 20 T cell receptor beta chains came from one sample sequenced in a study of shared clonotypes between healthy human individuals. Profiled with immunoSEQ multiplex PCR; TCRdb holds only in-frame clones, not every one. The repertoire holds over 1.5 million clones, with approximately 98% as singletons. The specimen was naive CD4+ T cells sorted from blood. Subset described: CD45RA+ positively selected. These receptors came from a man younger than 45 in good health.

This chain joins TRBV19 and TRBJ2-3; 10 bases line up with TRBD2. CDR1 is LNHDA, CDR2 SQIVND, per germline (reference sequence). This CDR3 is 16 amino acids long. V lost 6 bases to trimming and J lost 3 bases; unmatched junction nucleotides: 9. CDR3 loop: CASRKLAGKLTDTQYF. The CDR3 DNA is TGTGCCAGTAGAAAACTAGCGGGAAAACTTACAGATACGCAGTATTTT.

J is TRBJ2-7 and V is TRBV11-2; D is possibly TRBD2 (5 bases). Trimming cost V 8 bases and J 2 bases, with 7 bases left between them. The CDR3 runs to 11 residues. CDR1 and CDR2 from the germline V gene are SGHAT and FQNNGV. The CDR3 DNA reads TGTGCCAGCGGGAGCGCCTACGAGCAGTACTTC. Encoded protein: CASGSAYEQYF.

The J gene is TRBJ1-2, the V gene TRBV11-2; D not certain. The CDR3 extends over 16 amino acids. The germline gives CDR1 SGHAT, CDR2 FQNNGV. The V end was cut by 2 bases, the J end by 5 bases, with 18 bases between. CDR3 DNA: TGTGCCAGCAGCTTAACCCCCGAGGTGGCGGAGTATGGCTACACCTTC. This encodes CASSLTPEVAEYGYTF.

The chain couples TRBV2 to TRBJ2-3; TRBD1 agrees at 7 bases. This CDR3 comprises 15 residues. Germline lookup yields CDR1 SNHLY and CDR2 FYNNEI. With 5 bases clipped from V and 2 bases from J, the junction kept 7 bases outside the gene matches. CDR3 sequence (DNA): TGTGCCAGCAGTCTCGACAGGGCCGTCACAGATACGCAGTATTTT. Protein: CASSLDRAVTDTQYF. The complete variable domain, with remaining parts taken from reference TRBV2 and TRBJ2-3, reads EPEVTQTPSHQVTQMGQEVILRCVPISNHLYFYWYRQILGQKVEFLVSFYNNEISEKSEIFDDQFSVERPDGSNFTLKIRSTKLEDSAMYFCASSLDRAVTDTQYFGPGTRLTVL.

This chain connects TRBV9 to TRBJ1-5, with a possible D match to TRBD1 (6 bases). V gave up 0 bases and J gave up 0 bases, with 16 bases separating them. Germline V gene lookup returns CDR1 SGDLS and CDR2 YYNGEE. The CDR3 length is 18 residues. CDR3 nucleotide sequence: TGTGCCAGCAGCGTAGACAGGGACAACACTTATAGCAATCAGCCCCAGCATTTT. It translates to CASSVDRDNTYSNQPQHF.

This sequence joins TRBV7-8 and TRBJ2-7, with D perhaps matching TRBD2 (6 bases). The length of the CDR3 is 14 residues. Germline V CDR1 and CDR2: SGHVS, FQNEAQ. Trimming shortened V by 5 bases and J by 3 bases, and 14 bases separated the two germline ends. DNA for the CDR3: TGTGCCAGCAGCCCGTCGGAGGGCGTCTACGAGCAGTACTTC. This translates into CASSPSEGVYEQYF.

The genes are TRBV6-5 and TRBJ1-1, with TRBD1 as a possible D gene (5 bases). Germline CDR1 MNHEY, CDR2 SVGAGI. Trimming pared 2 bases from V and 7 bases from J, leaving 11 bases between. This CDR3 is 13 amino acids long. CDR3 sequence reads: CASSYVMRGEAFF. CDR3 sequence (DNA): TGTGCCAGCAGTTACGTTATGAGGGGTGAAGCTTTCTTT.

This rearrangement joins TRBV28 to TRBJ1-5; tentative D call: TRBD1 (5 bases). Germline V lookup: CDR1 MDHEN, CDR2 SYDVKM. This CDR3 has 12 residues. Trimming left V 8 bases short and J 2 bases short, with 7 bases between. The CDR3 DNA follows: TGTGCCAGCGGGGGGGGCAATCAGCCCCAGCATTTT. Protein product: CASGGGNQPQHF.

The genes are TRBV18 and TRBJ1-4; no definite D call. The CDR3 runs 15 residues. Germline CDR1 is KGHSH and CDR2 is LQKENI. Trimming stripped 5 bases from V and 6 bases from J, with 16 bases between. CDR3 DNA: TGTGCCAGCTCATCACTCGCGGGGAGGGATGAAAAACTGTTTTTT. Its translation is CASSSLAGRDEKLFF.

CDR3 amino acids: CASSAGVSGASYEQYF. The CDR3, as DNA: TGTGCCAGCAGCGCGGGGGTTAGCGGGGCCTCCTACGAGCAGTACTTC. The chain couples TRBV5-4 to TRBJ2-7; TRBD2 matches at 8 bases. With 4 bases clipped from V and 0 bases from J, the junction kept 9 bases outside the gene matches. The CDR3 has 16 amino acids. Looked up from germline, CDR1 is SGHNT and CDR2 is YYREEE (reference sequence).

The chain recombines TRBV7-2 with TRBJ2-5, with 8 positions matching TRBD1. This CDR3 contains 15 residues. Germline CDR1 reads SGHTA; CDR2 reads FQGNSA. J gave up 5 bases and V 5 bases, and 10 bases lay outside the gene matches. In DNA, the CDR3 is TGTGCCAGCAGCCTTCAGGGGGCGCAGAGGGAGACCCAGTACTTC. This encodes CASSLQGAQRETQYF.

CDR3 sequence: CASSPRGTTNSYEQYF. In DNA form, the CDR3 reads TGTGCCAGCTCACCGAGAGGGACCACGAATTCCTACGAGCAGTACTTC. The chain recombines TRBV18 with TRBJ2-7, with D possibly being TRBD1 or TRBD2 (5 bases each). Germline CDR1 and CDR2: KGHSH and LQKENI. The CDR3 loop spans 16 amino acids. With 3 bases removed from V and 1 base from J, the gap between germline ends came to 16 bases.

This clone was counted once. This chain joins TRBV5-8 and TRBJ2-7, with D tentatively TRBD1 (5 bases). This CDR3 spans 15 amino acids. The V end lost 0 bases, the J end lost 3 bases, and 13 bases lay between the germline ends. Germline CDR1 is SGHTS and CDR2 is YDEGEE. In nucleotides, the CDR3 is TGTGCCAGCAGCTTGGGCAGGGCGCGGATCTACGAGCAGTACTTC. Its translation is CASSLGRARIYEQYF. The entire variable domain, with the rest obtained from reference TRBV5-8 and TRBJ2-7, is as follows: EAGVTQSPTHLIKTRGQQATLRCSPISGHTSVYWYQQALGLGLQFLLWYDEGEERNRGNFPPRFSGRQFPNYSSELNVNALELEDSALYLCASSLGRARIYEQYFGPGTRLTVT.

The chain uses TRBV18 and TRBJ2-4; TRBD1 matches 12 bases. Germline CDR1 is KGHSH and CDR2 is LQKENI. With 2 bases clipped from V and 0 bases from J, the junction kept 11 bases outside the gene matches. The CDR3 consists of 20 residues. The CDR3 sequence is CASSPIRDRGRLIAKNIQYF. The CDR3 DNA reads TGTGCCAGCTCACCAATCCGGGACAGGGGGCGCCTGATAGCCAAAAACATTCAGTACTTC. Looking up the rest from reference TRBV18 and TRBJ2-4 gives the full variable domain: NAGVMQNPRHLVRRRGQEARLRCSPMKGHSHVYWYRQLPEEGLKFMVYLQKENIIDESGMPKERFSAEFPKEGPSILRIQQVVRGDSAAYFCASSPIRDRGRLIAKNIQYFGAGTRLSVL.

The chain employs TRBV19 and TRBJ1-1; TRBD1 might be the D (6 bases). Trimming took 6 bases from V and 4 from J, leaving 12 bases between them. Looked up from germline, CDR1 is LNHDA and CDR2 is SQIVND (reference sequence). The CDR3 consists of 13 residues. Here the CDR3 reads CASREGGATEAFF. CDR3 DNA sequence: TGTGCCAGTAGAGAGGGGGGGGCCACTGAAGCTTTCTTT.

The V gene is TRBV28, the J gene TRBJ2-2; 9 bases match TRBD2. Germline V gives CDR1 MDHEN, CDR2 SYDVKM. With V trimmed by 8 bases and J by 2 bases, 3 bases remained unmatched. CDR3 length: 14 amino acids. CDR3 amino acids: CASRTSVNTGELFF. In DNA, the CDR3 is TGTGCCAGCCGGACTAGCGTTAACACCGGGGAGCTGTTTTTT.

V is TRBV29-1 and J is TRBJ1-1, with no clear D. The V end lost 4 bases, the J end lost 6 bases, and 12 bases lay between the germline ends. Germline lookup yields CDR1 SQVTM and CDR2 ANQGSEA. This CDR3 region has 12 residues. The CDR3 DNA sequence: TGCAGCGTTGTAGGGAGGGAAGCTGAAGCTTTCTTT. Protein: CSVVGREAEAFF.

The chain is built from TRBV18 and TRBJ2-1, with 8 bases lining up with TRBD1. V shed 6 bases, J shed 3 bases, and the junction held 10 bases outside the gene matches. The CDR3 sequence is 16 residues long. CDR1 and CDR2 (germline): KGHSH, LQKENI. CDR3: CASSQTPGGLYNEQFF. The CDR3 bases are TGTGCCAGCTCCCAAACTCCAGGGGGCCTCTACAATGAGCAGTTCTTC. The complete variable domain, with remaining parts taken from reference TRBV18 and TRBJ2-1, reads NAGVMQNPRHLVRRRGQEARLRCSPMKGHSHVYWYRQLPEEGLKFMVYLQKENIIDESGMPKERFSAEFPKEGPSILRIQQVVRGDSAAYFCASSQTPGGLYNEQFFGPGTRLTVL.

The chain is built from TRBV11-2 and TRBJ2-1, with 10 nucleotides matching TRBD2. The J segment lost 8 bases and the V segment lost 5 bases, leaving 12 bases of the junction unmatched. Germline V lookup: CDR1 SGHAT, CDR2 FQNNGV. CDR3 length: 16 residues. The DNA for the CDR3 is TGTGCCAGCAGCCGACCGGTCCCTAGCGGGAGCTATGAGCAGTTCTTC. This sequence encodes CASSRPVPSGSYEQFF.

V and J are TRBV7-3 and TRBJ2-7; D may be TRBD2 (6 bases). The CDR3 runs 14 residues. V was clipped by 6 bases and J by 0 bases, with 12 bases between them. CDR1 is SGHTA and CDR2 is FQGTGA in the germline V gene. CDR3 nucleotide sequence: TGTGCCAGCAGTAGGGGCGGGACCTCCTACGAGCAGTACTTC. Protein product: CASSRGGTSYEQYF.